These T cell receptor beta chains were read from a single sample in a study of early T cells in non-severe SARS-CoV-2 infection. From the 5' RACE reads, TCRdb called clonotypes with MiXCR, one entry per CDR3 protein. The sample contains tens of thousands of distinct CDR3 sequences, around 5.8% of which appear only once. Sequencing used whole blood. Receptors were obtained from an adult who was a healthcare worker with PCR-confirmed SARS-CoV-2 infection or an uninfected control (not recorded which). CDR3s include the opening cysteine and the closing phenylalanine or tryptophan. D genes are given only for firm matches. Some rows mark clone size as missing; the rest say once, few, many or name a class of expanded clone.

D gene: TRBD2; V gene: TRBV7-9; J gene: TRBJ2-1; clone size: many; CDR3 DNA: TGTGCCAGCAGCTTAGCCGGGACTAGCGTCTACAATGAGCAGTTCTTC; CDR3 protein: CASSLAGTSVYNEQFF
D gene: TRBD1; V gene: TRBV29-1; J gene: TRBJ2-1; clone size: NA; CDR3 DNA: TGCAGCGTTGAGAACGGACAGGGGGCATTAGATGAGCAGTTCTTC; CDR3 protein: CSVENGQGALDEQFF
D gene: NA; V gene: TRBV11-2; J gene: TRBJ1-3; clone size: many; CDR3 DNA: TGTGCCAGCAGCGCGGGGGGGCGCGGTGATTTT; CDR3 protein: CASSAGGRGDF
D gene: TRBD1; V gene: TRBV20-1; J gene: TRBJ2-7; clone size: many; CDR3 DNA: TGCAGTGCTAACTCAGGGGGTCTTGGCGAGCAGTACTTC; CDR3 protein: CSANSGGLGEQYF
D gene: NA; V gene: TRBV12-2; J gene: TRBJ2-1; clone size: NA; CDR3 DNA: TGTGCAAGTCGCTCATATTTTTCAGGGGAGAAGAGGTCCTACAATGAGCAGTTCTTC; CDR3 protein: CASRSYFSGEKRSYNEQFF
D gene: NA; V gene: TRBV15; J gene: TRBJ2-1; clone size: many; CDR3 DNA: TGTGCCACCAGCAGGGTAGAAGCGGAGAAATACAATGAGCAGTTCTTC; CDR3 protein: CATSRVEAEKYNEQFF
D gene: NA; V gene: TRBV11-2; J gene: TRBJ2-1; clone size: many; CDR3 DNA: TGTGCCAGCAGCTTTCCTGTCTATGAGCAGTTCTTC; CDR3 protein: CASSFPVYEQFF
D gene: NA; V gene: TRBV28; J gene: TRBJ1-6; clone size: many; CDR3 DNA: TGTGCCAGCAGTTTTCGGCGGGCGGCTTCACCCCTCCACTTT; CDR3 protein: CASSFRRAASPLHF
D gene: NA; V gene: TRBV20-1; J gene: TRBJ1-1; clone size: many; CDR3 DNA: TGCAGTGCTAGCGCAGGGAAACCTGAAGCTTTCTTT; CDR3 protein: CSASAGKPEAFF
D gene: NA; V gene: TRBV27; J gene: TRBJ1-6; clone size: many; CDR3 DNA: TGTGCCAGCAGTGACAGTGGCAGGGACAATTCACCCCTCCACTTT; CDR3 protein: CASSDSGRDNSPLHF
D gene: NA; V gene: TRBV20-1; J gene: TRBJ2-3; clone size: many; CDR3 DNA: TGCAGTGCTAGAGATGTGGGCAGGGAGAGCACAGATACGCAGTATTTT; CDR3 protein: CSARDVGRESTDTQYF
D gene: NA; V gene: TRBV6-1; J gene: TRBJ1-2; clone size: many; CDR3 DNA: TGTGCCAGCAGTGAAAAGGGCTACTATGGCTACACCTTC; CDR3 protein: CASSEKGYYGYTF
D gene: NA; V gene: TRBV19; J gene: TRBJ2-1; clone size: few; CDR3 DNA: TGTGCCAGTAGTATACTAAGCGGGTTTGGCTATGAGCAGTTCTTC; CDR3 protein: CASSILSGFGYEQFF